The T cell receptor beta chain described here comes from a study of T cells in Graves' hyperthyroidism and ophthalmopathy. The source material, RNA transcripts, was used to amplify TCR beta CDR3 regions. First-round RT-PCR targeting the TCR CDR3 was performed with the HTBI primer set. TCRdb re-analysed the multiplex PCR reads in MiXCR, keeping a single row per CDR3 protein. The data hold some 400,000 distinct CDR3 sequences, with approximately 14% observed a single time. This clonotype has more than one count but fewer than ten. Its cognate antigen is unknown. Disease duration under 2 months; hyperthyroidism patients were aged 18 to 65. Researchers barred patients who had uncontrolled infection, other autoimmune disease, pregnancy or lactation. Diagnostic decisions used clinical symptoms, serum thyroxine and TRAb, thyroid ultrasound and orbital computed tomography. General observations from the study: The model predicted ophthalmopathy a median around seven months before onset.

This CDR3 spans 16 amino acids. The germline CDR1 and CDR2 sequences are GTSNPN and SVGIG (reference sequence). Trimming stripped 3 bases from V and 4 bases from J, with 19 bases between. This TCR was recovered from a woman in her sixties with Graves' hyperthyroidism. The sample taken for sequencing was blood. The rearrangement links TRBV30 to TRBJ2-1; possibly TRBD1 or TRBD2 for D (5 bases each). CDR3 coding DNA: TGTGCCTGGAGCCTAGGGACCTCTACTCGGTACAATGAGCAGTTCTTC. Its translation: CAWSLGTSTRYNEQFF.